The rows below give T cell receptor beta chains drawn from one sample of a study of blood T cell repertoires in COVID-19. Clones were read by immunoSEQ multiplex PCR, and TCRdb kept only the in-frame ones, dropping some. The profile shows approximately 280,000 clones, approximately 84% of them singletons. The sample comprised peripheral blood. All receptors come from a woman aged 30 to 39 who had recovered from COVID-19. The CDR3 runs from the conserved cysteine through the conserved F or W. D genes are given only for firm matches. Size values are once, few and many counts, or a class for expanded clones, and some rows have none.

>.|TRBD1|TRBV19|TRBJ1-5
TGTGCCAGTAGTATGGGACAGGGTGAATATCAGCCCCAGCATTTT
CASSMGQGEYQPQHF
>.|TRBD2|TRBV11-3|TRBJ2-1
TGTGCCAGCAGCCCAGCCTTTGGCGGGGGACCATACAATGAGCAGTTCTTC
CASSPAFGGGPYNEQFF
>.|TRBD1|TRBV3-1/TRBV3-2|TRBJ1-4
TGTGCCAGCAGCCATCAAACAGGGGGCTGGGGTGAAAAACTGTTTTTT
CASSHQTGGWGEKLFF
>.|TRBD1|TRBV7-3|TRBJ2-7
TGTGCCAGCGGGACAGGGGGCTACGAGCAGTACTTC
CASGTGGYEQYF
>.|TRBD1|TRBV11-2|TRBJ2-7
TGTGCCAGCAGCACGACAGGGAATCGATACGAGCAGTACTTC
CASSTTGNRYEQYF
>.|.|TRBV15|TRBJ1-1
TGTGCCACCAGCAGAGATTGGGGGCCTGCTTTCTTT
CATSRDWGPAFF
>.|.|TRBV18|TRBJ2-1
TGTGCCAGCTCACAAGGGCAGGGGTCCTACAATGAGCAGTTCTTC
CASSQGQGSYNEQFF
>once|TRBD1|TRBV30|TRBJ2-7
TGTGCCTGGAGCGGGACAGGGTTTTACGAGCAGTACTTC
CAWSGTGFYEQYF
>few|.|TRBV5-1|TRBJ2-7
TGCGCCAGCAGCCCCGGGGGTCTCTACGAGCAGTACTTC
CASSPGGLYEQYF
>.|TRBD1|TRBV5-1|TRBJ2-7
TGCGCCAGCAGCTTGGTGACAGGGGGCACCTACGAGCAGTACTTC
CASSLVTGGTYEQYF
>few|TRBD1|TRBV28|TRBJ1-2
TGTGCCACCGAAGGACAGGGACAGAATGGCTACACCTTC
CATEGQGQNGYTF
>.|.|TRBV28|TRBJ2-7
TGTGCCAGCAGGGATGGAGCCTACGAGCAGTACTTC
CASRDGAYEQYF
>.|.|TRBV12-3/TRBV12-4|TRBJ2-7
TGTGCCAGCAGTCGACAGGAAACCTACGAGCAGTACTTC
CASSRQETYEQYF
>.|.|TRBV15|TRBJ2-6
TGTGCCACCAGCAGACCCCGGGTCTCTGGGGCCAACGTCCTGACTTTC
CATSRPRVSGANVLTF
>.|.|TRBV5-4|TRBJ2-3
TGTGCCAGCAGCTGGGAGTTTAGCCTCATAAGCACAGATACGCAGTATTTT
CASSWEFSLISTDTQYF
>.|.|TRBV3-1/TRBV3-2|TRBJ1-1
TGTGCCAGCAGCCAGCGGGGTGAAGCTTTCTTT
CASSQRGEAFF
>many|.|TRBV21-1|TRBJ2-1
TGTGCCAGCAGCAGGGGCGGGAGCTACAATGAGCAGTTCTTC
CASSRGGSYNEQFF
>.|.|TRBV6-5|TRBJ2-7
TGTGCCAGCCGGGGTCGGAACGAGCAGTACTTC
CASRGRNEQYF
>.|TRBD1|TRBV24-1|TRBJ2-3
TGTGCCACCGGGGACAGGGGCGGCACAGATACGCAGTATTTT
CATGDRGGTDTQYF
>.|.|TRBV30|TRBJ2-1
TGTGCCTGCTGGGGCAGGGGGAGGCATGAGCAGTTCTTC
CACWGRGRHEQFF
>.|TRBD1|TRBV13|TRBJ2-7
TGTGCCAGCGGACTGACAGGGGGCGAGTACGAGCAGTACTTC
CASGLTGGEYEQYF
>.|.|TRBV6-6|TRBJ1-3
TGTGCCAGCAGTCCGTGGACAGCCAGCTCTGGAAACACCATATATTTT
CASSPWTASSGNTIYF
>.|TRBD1|TRBV6-6|TRBJ1-5
TGTGCCAGCAGTTACGGGACAGCAAGCAATCAGCCCCAGCATTTT
CASSYGTASNQPQHF
>.|.|TRBV5-4|TRBJ1-6
TGTGCCAGCAGCCTAAATTCAGGCTCCTATAATTCACCCCTCCACTTT
CASSLNSGSYNSPLHF
>.|TRBD2|TRBV20-1|TRBJ2-1
TGCAGTGCTAGTGCTCTAGGAGCGGGAGGGCCAAATGAGCAGTTCTTC
CSASALGAGGPNEQFF
>.|.|TRBV6-4|TRBJ1-5
TGTGCCAGCAGCAGGGAATCGGGTCAGCCCCAGCATTTT
CASSRESGQPQHF
>.|.|TRBV20-1|TRBJ1-2
TGCAGTGCCAGTCGATCCGGAGGGTGGGATGGCTACACCTTC
CSASRSGGWDGYTF
>.|TRBD1|TRBV2|TRBJ1-2
TGTGCCAGCAGTGGGGAGGGACAGGGTATTGATGGCTACACCTTC
CASSGEGQGIDGYTF
>.|.|TRBV29-1|TRBJ1-2
TGCAGCGTTCGCCTCGGACAGTCCTATGGCTACACCTTC
CSVRLGQSYGYTF
>.|TRBD2|TRBV28|TRBJ2-1
TGTGCCAGCAGTGAACCGGGACTAGGTTACAATGAGCAGTTCTTC
CASSEPGLGYNEQFF
>.|TRBD2|TRBV28|TRBJ2-7
TGTGCCAGCAGTTTATTGACTAGCCGGAGCTCCTACGAGCAGTACTTC
CASSLLTSRSSYEQYF
>.|TRBD1|TRBV12-3/TRBV12-4|TRBJ2-7
TGTGCCAGCACCCCCGGGACAGGCGAGCAGTACTTC
CASTPGTGEQYF
>.|TRBD1|TRBV19|TRBJ1-1
TGTGCCAGTCTAGATCGGACAGGGGTGAACACTGAAGCTTTCTTT
CASLDRTGVNTEAFF
>.|.|TRBV30|TRBJ1-2
TGTGCCTGGGGTCTATTAGGGGAAAATGGCTACACCTTC
CAWGLLGENGYTF
>.|.|TRBV9|TRBJ2-2
TGTGCCAGCAGCGTGGGGAGTTTCACCGGGGAGCTGTTTTTT
CASSVGSFTGELFF
>.|TRBD1|TRBV19|TRBJ2-7
TGTGCCAGTGCACCGAGACAGGGGGCAATCCACGAGCAGTACTTC
CASAPRQGAIHEQYF
>.|TRBD1|TRBV5-1|TRBJ2-7
TGCGCCAGTCCGGGACAGCTTTTCTACGAGCAGTACTTC
CASPGQLFYEQYF
>.|.|TRBV29-1|TRBJ2-2
TGCAGCGTTGAAGCAGGGAACACCGGGGAGCTGTTTTTT
CSVEAGNTGELFF
>.|.|TRBV10-3|TRBJ1-4
TGTGCCACCAGGGACCCAGGGCAGCTTGAACTGTTTTTT
CATRDPGQLELFF
>.|TRBD2|TRBV2|TRBJ2-3
TGTGCCAGCGCGTGGGAGGGAAGCACAGATACGCAGTATTTT
CASAWEGSTDTQYF